Presented here are 24 T cell receptor beta chains from one specimen sequenced in a study of blood T cell repertoires in COVID-19. TCRdb's copy holds only in-frame clones and misses some; the assay was immunoSEQ multiplex PCR. Of about 49,000 clones in the sample, roughly 90% were seen once. The sequenced sample consisted of peripheral blood. The receptors here all came from an elderly man with acute or convalescent COVID-19.

The rearrangement uses TRBV7-6 and TRBJ2-7; 9 bases agree with TRBD1. V lost 0 bases to trimming and J lost 1 base; unmatched junction nucleotides: 1. The V gene's germline CDR1 is SGHVS and CDR2 FNYEAQ. This CDR3 is 15 amino acids long. The CDR3 loop reads CASSLAGTGSYEQYF. The CDR3 bases are TGTGCCAGCAGCTTAGCCGGGACAGGGTCCTACGAGCAGTACTTC. Drawing the rest from reference TRBV7-6 and TRBJ2-7, the complete variable domain is GAGVSQSPRYKVTKRGQDVALRCDPISGHVSLYWYRQALGQGPEFLTYFNYEAQQDKSGLPNDRFSAERPEGSISTLTIQRTEQRDSAMYRCASSLAGTGSYEQYFGPGTRLTVT.

The V and J genes are TRBV5-1 and TRBJ2-3; TRBD2 matches at 9 bases. V lost 4 bases, J lost 1 base, and 7 bases stayed unmatched. Germline CDR1 is SGHRS and CDR2 is YFSETQ. This CDR3 contains 16 residues. The CDR3 coding sequence is TGCGCCAGCAGCGCCCCCGGGACTAGCCGCACAGATACGCAGTATTTT. As protein: CASSAPGTSRTDTQYF.

V is TRBV28 and J is TRBJ1-6, with D maybe TRBD1 (6 bases). Germline assignment: CDR1 MDHEN and CDR2 SYDVKM. This CDR3 comprises 17 residues. The germline V and J ends were trimmed by 5 bases and 4 bases, with 18 bases remaining between them. CDR3 sequence (DNA): TGTGCCAGCAGTCCGTTTCGGGACACGAGTTATAATTCACCCCTCCACTTT. It yields the protein CASSPFRDTSYNSPLHF.

The chain uses TRBV5-1 and TRBJ2-7, with D unresolved. The CDR3 extends over 15 amino acids. V shed 2 bases and J shed 0 bases, with 12 bases lying between them. Germline V gene data show CDR1 as SGHRS and CDR2 as YFSETQ. The CDR3 here is CASSFRQVLSYEQYF. As DNA, the CDR3 is TGCGCCAGCAGCTTCAGGCAGGTCCTCTCCTACGAGCAGTACTTC.

The chain combines TRBV28 with TRBJ1-2; D gene unclear. The CDR3 extends over 13 amino acids. Germline CDR1 and CDR2: MDHEN and SYDVKM. The germline V and J ends were trimmed by 5 bases and 3 bases, with 10 bases remaining between them. Written as DNA, the CDR3 is TGTGCCAGCAGTGAACAGAATTACTATGGCTACACCTTC. This gives the protein CASSEQNYYGYTF.

This CDR3 is CASRNGAGANVLTF. The CDR3 DNA follows: TGTGCCAGCCGGAACGGGGCTGGGGCCAACGTCCTGACTTTC. The chain uses TRBV18 and TRBJ2-6; maybe TRBD2 (5 bases). The CDR3 covers 14 residues. The V end lost 8 bases, the J end lost 2 bases, and 10 bases lay between the germline ends. Germline CDR1 reads KGHSH; CDR2 reads LQKENI.

The chain joins TRBV6-2 or TRBV6-3 to TRBJ1-5, with TRBD1 as a possible D gene (5 bases). Trimming removed 6 bases from V and 1 base from J, with 13 bases in between. The CDR3 consists of 15 residues. Germline V gives CDR1 MNHEY, CDR2 SVGEGT. CDR3: CASRPSGLSNQPQHF. CDR3 coding DNA: TGTGCCAGCAGGCCTTCGGGACTGAGCAATCAGCCCCAGCATTTT.

V and J are TRBV12-3 or TRBV12-4 and TRBJ1-5, with D perhaps TRBD1 (5 bases). This CDR3 region has 13 residues. Between the trimmed V and J ends, which lost 4 bases and 9 bases, there was a span of 13 bases. CDR3 DNA: TGTGCCAGCAGTTGGGGGGAGTCCTCGCCCCAGCATTTT. Protein product: CASSWGESSPQHF.

V is TRBV29-1 and J is TRBJ1-5; D ambiguous. Trimming took off 4 bases at V and 2 bases at J, with 6 bases between the two ends. The germline CDR1 and CDR2 sequences are SQVTM and ANQGSEA. The CDR3 totals 12 residues. The CDR3 protein is CSVGGGNQPQHF. The DNA for the CDR3 is TGCAGCGTTGGCGGCGGCAATCAGCCCCAGCATTTT.

In its sample, this clone was seen once. J is TRBJ1-1 and V is TRBV30, with D uncertain. Between the trimmed V and J ends, which lost 0 bases and 1 base, there was a span of 3 bases. This CDR3 is built from 12 residues. CDR1 GTSNPN and CDR2 SVGIG come from the germline V gene (reference sequence). CDR3 protein: CAWSVANTEAFF. The CDR3 DNA sequence: TGTGCCTGGAGTGTGGCGAACACTGAAGCTTTCTTT.

The V call is TRBV27, the J call TRBJ1-6; D remains ambiguous. Germline CDR1 reads MNHEY; CDR2 reads SMNVEV (reference sequence). V dropped 2 bases and J dropped 4 bases, with 12 bases sitting between them. The CDR3 loop spans 16 amino acids. CDR3 amino acids: CASSLTPAGYNSPLHF. Written as DNA, the CDR3 is TGTGCCAGCAGTTTAACACCGGCGGGGTATAATTCACCCCTCCACTTT.

V gene TRBV19 combines with J gene TRBJ2-2; 11 bases line up with TRBD1. Germline values: CDR1 LNHDA, CDR2 SQIVND (reference sequence). V trimming: 6 bases; J trimming: 4 bases; junction bases outside the gene matches: 7. The CDR3 extends over 16 amino acids. In nucleotides, the CDR3 is TGTGCCAGTAGCCGAGGACAGGGGGCAGGCACCGGGGAGCTGTTTTTT. This translates into CASSRGQGAGTGELFF.

V is TRBV18 and J is TRBJ2-7; possibly TRBD2 for D (6 bases). The ends were cut back, 3 bases at V and 0 bases at J, with 12 bases in the middle. Germline V CDR1 and CDR2: KGHSH, LQKENI. This CDR3 contains 15 residues. The chain's CDR3 is CASSPRGASSYEQYF. DNA of the CDR3: TGTGCCAGCTCACCCCGCGGGGCTAGCTCCTACGAGCAGTACTTC.

This clone occurred once. V is TRBV10-3 and J is TRBJ1-5; the D gene is possibly TRBD1 (5 bases). The V gene lost 2 bases and the J gene lost 2 bases, with 10 bases spanning the gap. The germline V gene encodes CDR1 ENHRY and CDR2 SYGVKD. The CDR3 totals 15 residues. In DNA form, the CDR3 reads TGTGCCATCAGTGAGGCGGGGACCGGCAATCAGCCCCAGCATTTT. Protein sequence: CAISEAGTGNQPQHF.

This clone was seen more than once but under ten times. The chain links TRBV11-2 to TRBJ2-5; D uncertain. Germline CDR1 and CDR2: SGHAT and FQNNGV. Trimming stripped 5 bases from V and 4 bases from J, with 11 bases between. The CDR3 length is 13 residues. DNA for the CDR3: TGTGCCAGCAGCCGCGGCAGCCGAGAGACCCAGTACTTC. Translating gives CASSRGSRETQYF.

This chain uses TRBV12-3 or TRBV12-4 with TRBJ1-1; D not certain. Trimming took off 2 bases at V and 11 bases at J, with 12 bases between the two ends. This CDR3 is built from 12 residues. The CDR3 spells CASSLYPRGAFF. CDR3 DNA sequence: TGTGCCAGCAGTTTATACCCCCGAGGGGCTTTCTTT.

This clone was picked up a small number of times. The chain uses TRBV19 and TRBJ1-5; TRBD1 is a possible D gene (5 bases). The V end was cut by 7 bases, the J end by 2 bases, with 12 bases between. The germline V gene encodes CDR1 LNHDA and CDR2 SQIVND (reference sequence). The CDR3 is 14 amino acids. The CDR3 nucleotides read TGTGCCAGTAATTTTCAACAGGGCAATCAGCCCCAGCATTTT. It codes for CASNFQQGNQPQHF.

The chain has TRBV6-5 and TRBJ1-2; D remains unclear. The CDR3 contains 15 residues. Trimming took 6 bases from V and 8 from J, leaving 22 bases between them. Per the germline V gene, CDR1 is MNHEY and CDR2 is SVGAGI. CDR3 residues: CASSAYVGSAIGYTF. CDR3 DNA: TGTGCCAGCAGCGCCTACGTCGGGAGCGCGATCGGCTACACCTTC.

J is TRBJ2-5 and V is TRBV5-1, with a possible D match to TRBD2 (6 bases). Germline CDR1 is SGHRS and CDR2 is YFSETQ. Deletions cut 0 bases from V and 5 bases from J, with 11 bases between. CDR3 length equals 14 residues. CDR3 nucleotides: TGCGCCAGCAGCTTGGGGGAGGCCACCGAGACCCAGTACTTC. It encodes CASSLGEATETQYF. The full variable domain, its missing parts supplied by reference TRBV5-1 and TRBJ2-5, is KAGVTQTPRYLIKTRGQQVTLSCSPISGHRSVSWYQQTPGQGLQFLFEYFSETQRNKGNFPGRFSGRQFSNSRSEMNVSTLELGDSALYLCASSLGEATETQYFGPGTRLLVL.

The chain has TRBV5-1 and TRBJ1-1; D may be TRBD1 (5 bases). The CDR3 is made up of 16 amino acids. Germline CDR1 SGHRS, CDR2 YFSETQ. V was clipped by 0 bases and J by 4 bases, with 16 bases between them. The CDR3 spells CASSLEGMGVGTEAFF. For the CDR3, the DNA is TGCGCCAGCAGCTTGGAGGGGATGGGCGTTGGCACTGAAGCTTTCTTT.

J is TRBJ2-3 and V is TRBV5-1; 7 bases are a match to TRBD1. J lost 2 bases, V lost 0 bases, and 3 bases had no gene match. The CDR3 covers 15 residues. Germline lookup yields CDR1 SGHRS and CDR2 YFSETQ. The CDR3 sequence: CASSLEGGTTDTQYF. The CDR3 DNA reads TGCGCCAGCAGCTTGGAAGGGGGCACCACAGATACGCAGTATTTT.

The chain recombines TRBV5-1 with TRBJ2-2; D may be TRBD1 (5 bases). Trimming stripped 8 bases from V and 5 bases from J, with 10 bases between. The CDR3 runs to 12 residues. The germline V gene has CDR1 SGHRS and CDR2 YFSETQ. The CDR3 coding sequence is TGCGCCAGTACGTCAGGGACCGGGGAGCTGTTTTTT. Protein: CASTSGTGELFF. The full variable domain, completed using reference TRBV5-1 and TRBJ2-2, is KAGVTQTPRYLIKTRGQQVTLSCSPISGHRSVSWYQQTPGQGLQFLFEYFSETQRNKGNFPGRFSGRQFSNSRSEMNVSTLELGDSALYLCASTSGTGELFFGEGSRLTVL.

This CDR3 is CASSPPLWSRGPKLNTEAFF. CDR3 DNA sequence: TGTGCCAGCAGTCCCCCATTATGGTCCAGGGGGCCGAAATTGAACACTGAAGCTTTCTTT. This rearrangement joins TRBV28 to TRBJ1-1; 8 nucleotides agree with TRBD1. CDR1 MDHEN and CDR2 SYDVKM come from the germline V gene. This CDR3 has 20 residues. With V trimmed by 5 bases and J by 0 bases, 20 bases remained unmatched.

This sequence joins TRBV2 and TRBJ1-2; D is uncertain. V dropped 5 bases and J dropped 4 bases, with 8 bases sitting between them. The CDR3 extends over 12 amino acids. CDR1 is SNHLY, CDR2 FYNNEI, per germline. The CDR3 coding sequence is TGTGCCAGCAGTCCTTCCTCCTATGGCTACACCTTC. This sequence encodes CASSPSSYGYTF.